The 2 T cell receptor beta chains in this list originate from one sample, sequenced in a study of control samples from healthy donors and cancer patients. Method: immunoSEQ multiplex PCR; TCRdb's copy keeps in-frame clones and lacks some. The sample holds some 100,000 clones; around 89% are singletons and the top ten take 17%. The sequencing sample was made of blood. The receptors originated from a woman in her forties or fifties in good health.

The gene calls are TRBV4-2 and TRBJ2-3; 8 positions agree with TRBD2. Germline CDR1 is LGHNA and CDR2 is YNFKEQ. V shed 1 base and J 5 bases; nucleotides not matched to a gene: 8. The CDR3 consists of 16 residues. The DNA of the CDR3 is TGTGCCAGCAGCCAAGCCCCCCGCGGGGGGAAAGATACGCAGTATTTT. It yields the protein CASSQAPRGGKDTQYF.

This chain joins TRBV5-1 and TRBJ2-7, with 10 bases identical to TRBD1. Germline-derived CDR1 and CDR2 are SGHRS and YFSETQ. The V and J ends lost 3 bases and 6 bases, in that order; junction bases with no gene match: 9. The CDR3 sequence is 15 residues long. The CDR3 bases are TGCGCCAGCAGCTCAGGGGCGGGACAGGGGCGCGAGCAGTACTTC. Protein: CASSSGAGQGREQYF.